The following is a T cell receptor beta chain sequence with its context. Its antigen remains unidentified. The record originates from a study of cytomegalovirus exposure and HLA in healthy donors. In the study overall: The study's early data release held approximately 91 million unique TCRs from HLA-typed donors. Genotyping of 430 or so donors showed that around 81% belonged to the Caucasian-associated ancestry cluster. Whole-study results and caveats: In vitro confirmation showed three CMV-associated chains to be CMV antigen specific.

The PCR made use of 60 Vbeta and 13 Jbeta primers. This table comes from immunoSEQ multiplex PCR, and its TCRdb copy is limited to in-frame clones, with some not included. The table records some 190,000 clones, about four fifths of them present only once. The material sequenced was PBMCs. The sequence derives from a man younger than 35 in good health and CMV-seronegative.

CDR3 loop: CASSWSGRGISGANVLTF. CDR3 bases: TGTGCCAGCAGCTGGAGCGGTCGGGGGATCTCTGGGGCCAACGTCCTGACTTTC. The rearrangement uses TRBV5-8 and TRBJ2-6; TRBD2 might be the D (6 bases). V was clipped by 3 bases and J by 0 bases, with 16 bases between them. Germline V CDR1 and CDR2: SGHTS, YDEGEE. There are 18 residues in the CDR3.